The 20 T cell receptor beta chains reported below all come from one sample, sequenced in a study of T cells in Graves' hyperthyroidism and ophthalmopathy. The CDR3 regions of TCR beta were amplified from RNA transcripts. Using the HTBI primer set, a first-round RT-PCR was run on the TCR CDR3. MiXCR was run by TCRdb on the multiplex PCR reads, yielding one entry per CDR3 protein. The sample has 600,000 to 900,000 distinct CDR3 sequences, less than 20% seen once; the top ten hold around 8.1%. Sequencing was carried out using blood. The receptors were gathered from a man between 18 and 35 years old with Graves' hyperthyroidism.

There are many counts of this clonotype. V usage is TRBV7-2 and J usage is TRBJ1-2, with 8 positions matching TRBD1. Per germline, CDR1 SGHTA and CDR2 FQGNSA. J gave up 5 bases and V 5 bases, and 10 bases lay outside the gene matches. The length of the CDR3 is 15 residues. DNA for the CDR3: TGTGCCAGCAGCCTCGTTGCAGGGGGCTGGTATGGCTACACCTTC. Protein sequence: CASSLVAGGWYGYTF.

As regards this clonotype: This may stem from a read error, because a much larger clone lies one nucleotide away. The V gene is TRBV28, the J gene TRBJ2-7; no clear D. This CDR3 spans 15 amino acids. Germline V lookup: CDR1 MDHEN, CDR2 SYDVKM. CDR3 protein: CASSLAAYSSYGQYF. The CDR3 DNA reads as TGTGCCAGCAGTTTAGCAGCATATAGCTCCTACGGGCAGTACTTC.

Ten or more counts support this clonotype. The chain links TRBV18 to TRBJ1-4; D possibly corresponds to TRBD1 (6 bases). The V gene lost 5 bases and the J gene lost 8 bases, with 12 bases spanning the gap. Germline V gives CDR1 KGHSH, CDR2 LQKENI. The CDR3 has 13 residues. CDR3 sequence: CASSVGGGEKLFF. The CDR3 DNA reads TGTGCCAGCTCAGTCGGGGGCGGCGAAAAACTGTTTTTT. Full variable domain (outside the CDR3, taken from reference TRBV18 and TRBJ1-4): NAGVMQNPRHLVRRRGQEARLRCSPMKGHSHVYWYRQLPEEGLKFMVYLQKENIIDESGMPKERFSAEFPKEGPSILRIQQVVRGDSAAYFCASSVGGGEKLFFGSGTQLSVL.

The CDR3 region is CASSFVGVNSPLHF. The CDR3 DNA follows: TGTGCCAGCAGTTTTGTAGGGGTAAATTCACCCCTCCACTTT. The rearrangement uses TRBV28 and TRBJ1-6; weak D call: TRBD1 (5 bases). CDR3 size: 14 residues. Germline CDR1 is MDHEN and CDR2 is SYDVKM. V dropped 3 bases and J dropped 7 bases, with 10 bases sitting between them.

The chain is built from TRBV7-8 and TRBJ2-1; D not resolved. V gave up 5 bases and J gave up 7 bases, with 15 bases separating them. Germline CDR1 and CDR2: SGHVS and FQNEAQ. This CDR3 is built from 14 residues. The DNA for the CDR3 is TGTGCCAGCAGCCCCCTTGCGTCCTCGAATGAGCAGTTCTTC. Its translation is CASSPLASSNEQFF.

CDR3 amino acids: CASSTAGVTYNEQFF. CDR3 DNA sequence: TGTGCCAGCAGCACCGCAGGGGTCACCTACAATGAGCAGTTCTTC. This chain uses TRBV12-3 or TRBV12-4 with TRBJ2-1, with a tentative D call TRBD1 (6 bases). Between the trimmed V and J ends, which lost 6 bases and 2 bases, there was a span of 14 bases. This CDR3 contains 15 residues.

The sample holds many counts of this clonotype. V usage is TRBV24-1 and J usage is TRBJ2-1, with 7 positions matching TRBD2. V lost 0 bases to trimming and J lost 9 bases; unmatched junction nucleotides: 10. The CDR3 totals 16 residues. CDR1 and CDR2 from the germline V gene are KGHDR and SFDVKD. The CDR3 nucleotides read TGTGCCACCAGTGATTTGCAGGAGGGAGGGCCGAGTGAGCAGTTCTTC. Translating it yields CATSDLQEGGPSEQFF.

Many counts were recorded for this clonotype. The rearrangement uses TRBV18 and TRBJ2-1, with 13 positions matching TRBD2. Per the germline V gene, CDR1 is KGHSH and CDR2 is LQKENI. The CDR3 sequence is 15 residues long. V trimming: 4 bases; J trimming: 8 bases; junction bases outside the gene matches: 5. CDR3 bases: TGTGCCAGCTCACGCCCGGGACTAGCGGGACATGAGCAGTTCTTC. Its protein product is CASSRPGLAGHEQFF.

The rearrangement joins TRBV7-9 to TRBJ1-1; unclear D gene. Germline V gives CDR1 SEHNR, CDR2 FQNEAQ (reference sequence). This CDR3 spans 13 amino acids. The ends were cut back, 3 bases at V and 0 bases at J, with 5 bases in the middle. The CDR3 spells CASSFLVNTEAFF. CDR3 bases: TGTGCCAGCAGCTTTCTGGTGAACACTGAAGCTTTCTTT.

Ten or more counts support this clonotype. The rearrangement links TRBV28 to TRBJ2-5; TRBD1 is a possible D gene (5 bases). Germline assignment: CDR1 MDHEN and CDR2 SYDVKM. With 10 bases removed from V and 5 bases from J, the gap between germline ends came to 17 bases. The CDR3 length is 13 residues. The CDR3 sequence is CATKGQRLETQYF. Here the CDR3 DNA reads TGTGCCACCAAAGGACAACGCCTGGAGACCCAGTACTTC.

CDR3 nucleotides: TGTGCCAGTAGTATAATTCCACTAAACTATGGCTACACCTTC. It yields the protein CASSIIPLNYGYTF. V gene TRBV19 combines with J gene TRBJ1-2; no clear D gene. The CDR3 sequence is 14 residues long. The germline V gene has CDR1 LNHDA and CDR2 SQIVND (reference sequence). Deletions cut 2 bases from V and 2 bases from J, with 9 bases between.

The chain combines TRBV5-1 with TRBJ2-5; D is uncertain. V was pared by 4 bases and J by 5 bases, with 21 bases between. There are 16 residues in the CDR3. Germline assignment: CDR1 SGHRS and CDR2 YFSETQ. Here the CDR3 DNA reads TGCGCCAGCAGCGCTTCGGGTATTGGATTGGGGGAGACCCAGTACTTC. Its translation: CASSASGIGLGETQYF.

The chain is built from TRBV6-5 and TRBJ2-1; TRBD2 matches at 10 bases. The CDR3 length is 15 residues. Germline CDR1 reads MNHEY; CDR2 reads SVGAGI. Trimming at V came to 2 bases and at J to 7 bases, leaving 5 bases not matched to a gene. The CDR3 sequence is CASSYNLAGVNEQFF. The CDR3, as DNA: TGTGCCAGCAGTTACAACCTAGCGGGAGTAAATGAGCAGTTCTTC.

This clonotype was counted a few times. The chain links TRBV4-2 to TRBJ2-7; 7 positions match TRBD2. This CDR3 is built from 15 residues. Looked up from germline, CDR1 is LGHNA and CDR2 is YNFKEQ. V shed 1 base, J shed 3 bases, and the junction held 6 bases outside the gene matches. CDR3: CASSQGTSSYYEQYF. Written as DNA, the CDR3 is TGTGCCAGCAGCCAAGGGACTAGTAGCTACTACGAGCAGTACTTC.

Comment on this clonotype: With a much larger clone just one base away, this may be a read error. V is TRBV12-5 and J is TRBJ2-3; the match to TRBD2 covers 7 bases. Per germline, CDR1 LGHNT and CDR2 FRNRAP. This CDR3 is built from 14 residues. The CDR3: CASKTSTSTDTRYF. The CDR3 coding sequence is TGTGCTAGCAAGACTAGCACTAGCACAGATACGCGGTATTTT.

This clonotype has just a few counts. This chain joins TRBV28 and TRBJ1-2; D not resolved. Germline lookup yields CDR1 MDHEN and CDR2 SYDVKM. V dropped 3 bases and J dropped 8 bases, with 19 bases sitting between them. The CDR3 has 15 amino acids. The CDR3 sequence: CASSFPSSLVKGYTF. In DNA form, the CDR3 reads TGTGCCAGCAGTTTCCCCTCCAGCTTGGTAAAGGGCTACACCTTC.

There are many counts of this clonotype. V and J are TRBV2 and TRBJ2-3, with D maybe TRBD1 (5 bases). The CDR3 consists of 14 residues. In germline, CDR1 is SNHLY, CDR2 FYNNEI. V was pared by 7 bases and J by 2 bases, with 13 bases between. In DNA, the CDR3 is TGTGCCAGCAAAGATAGACAGAACACAGATACGCAGTATTTT. It encodes CASKDRQNTDTQYF.

This clonotype was picked up many times. The chain is built from TRBV14 and TRBJ1-2; D remains ambiguous. CDR1 and CDR2 from the germline V gene are SGHDN and FVKESK. The ends were cut back, 1 base at V and 6 bases at J, with 6 bases in the middle. The CDR3 covers 12 residues. CDR3 in DNA: TGTGCCAGCAGCCAAGCCGAGAATGGCTACACCTTC. Protein: CASSQAENGYTF.

This clonotype was seen ten or more times. The V gene is TRBV3-1, the J gene TRBJ1-4, with TRBD1 matching over 11 bases. The CDR3 is 15 residues long. From germline, CDR1 is LGHDT and CDR2 YNNKEL (reference sequence). V shed 4 bases, J shed 7 bases, and the junction held 5 bases outside the gene matches. The CDR3, as DNA: TGTGCCAGCAGCCGAACCGGGACAGGGGGTGAAAAACTGTTTTTT. It encodes CASSRTGTGGEKLFF.

This clonotype came up a few times. The chain combines TRBV3-1 with TRBJ1-5, with D unresolved. The CDR3 loop spans 14 amino acids. V lost 2 bases to trimming and J lost 5 bases, with 10 bases between them. Germline CDR1 and CDR2: LGHDT and YNNKEL (reference sequence). CDR3 DNA sequence: TGTGCCAGCAGCCAATCTGACCGGGATCAGCCCCAGCATTTT. This gives the protein CASSQSDRDQPQHF.